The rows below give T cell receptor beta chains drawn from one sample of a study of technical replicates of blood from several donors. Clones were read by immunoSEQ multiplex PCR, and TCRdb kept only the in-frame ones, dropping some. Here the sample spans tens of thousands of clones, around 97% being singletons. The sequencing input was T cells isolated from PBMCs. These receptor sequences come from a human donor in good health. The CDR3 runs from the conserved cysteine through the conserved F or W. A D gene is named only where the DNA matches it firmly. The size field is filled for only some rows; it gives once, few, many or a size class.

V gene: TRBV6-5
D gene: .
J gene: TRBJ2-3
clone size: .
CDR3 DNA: TGTGCCAGCAGACCTCACACCATCCAGGGGACGCAGTATTTT
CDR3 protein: CASRPHTIQGTQYF

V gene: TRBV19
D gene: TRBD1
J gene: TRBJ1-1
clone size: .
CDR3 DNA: TGTGCCAGTAGTCCCGGGACAGACCGCAACTTGAACACTGAAGCTTTCTTT
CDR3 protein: CASSPGTDRNLNTEAFF

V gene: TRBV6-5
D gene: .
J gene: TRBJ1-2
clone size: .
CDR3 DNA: TGTGCCAGCAGCTTCGCGGGATACTATGGCTACACCTTC
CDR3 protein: CASSFAGYYGYTF

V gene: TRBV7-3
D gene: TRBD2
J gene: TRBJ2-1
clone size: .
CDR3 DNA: TGTGCCAGCAGCTTAACCGGACTAGCGGGGGGTAGCCGTAACAATGAGCAGTTCTTC
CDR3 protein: CASSLTGLAGGSRNNEQFF

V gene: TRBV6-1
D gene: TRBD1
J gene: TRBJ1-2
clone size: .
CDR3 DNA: TGTGCCAGCACCGAGGGGGCACAGGGCAACTATGGCTACACCTTC
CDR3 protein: CASTEGAQGNYGYTF

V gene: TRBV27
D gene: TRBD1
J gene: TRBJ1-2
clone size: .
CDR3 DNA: TGTGCCAGCAGTTTAGACAGGGCAAGTGGCTACACCTTC
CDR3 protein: CASSLDRASGYTF

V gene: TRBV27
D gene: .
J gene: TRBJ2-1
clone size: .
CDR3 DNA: TGTGCCAGCAGTTTTTTTGTCGGAGGAGATGAGCAGTTCTTC
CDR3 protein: CASSFFVGGDEQFF

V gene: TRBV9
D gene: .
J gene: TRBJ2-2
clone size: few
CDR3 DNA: TGTGCCAGCAGCGCCTTAGCGGCCGGGGAGCTGTTTTTT
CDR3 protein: CASSALAAGELFF

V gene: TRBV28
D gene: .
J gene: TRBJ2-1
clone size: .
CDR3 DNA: TGTGCCATAAATAGGGGAGCAACAGGGAACTCCTACAATGAGCAGTTCTTC
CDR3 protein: CAINRGATGNSYNEQFF

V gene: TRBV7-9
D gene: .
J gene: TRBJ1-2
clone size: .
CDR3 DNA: TGTGCCATCCCGGGGGGCTTTAACTATGGCTACACCTTC
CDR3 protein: CAIPGGFNYGYTF

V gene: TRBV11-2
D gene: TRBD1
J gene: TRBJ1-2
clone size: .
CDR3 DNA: TGTGCCAGCAGAGACGTTAGGGGGCCCTATGGCTACACCTTC
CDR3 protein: CASRDVRGPYGYTF

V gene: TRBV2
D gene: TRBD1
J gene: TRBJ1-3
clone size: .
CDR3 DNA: TGTGCCAGCAGTGGGTCCAGGGGGCTACACTCTGGAAACACCATATATTTT
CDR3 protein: CASSGSRGLHSGNTIYF

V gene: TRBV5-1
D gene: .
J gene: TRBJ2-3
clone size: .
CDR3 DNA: TGCGCCAGCAGCCAGGGGAGCTCAGGCCAAGATACGCAGTATTTT
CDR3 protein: CASSQGSSGQDTQYF

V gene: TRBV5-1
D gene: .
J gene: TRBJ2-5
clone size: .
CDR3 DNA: TGCGCCAGCAGCCGACAGAAGGAAGAGACCCAGTACTTC
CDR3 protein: CASSRQKEETQYF

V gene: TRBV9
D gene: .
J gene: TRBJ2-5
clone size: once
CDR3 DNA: TGTGCCAGCAGCGTAGGAGGGTCAGTTTGGGAGACCCAGTACTTC
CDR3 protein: CASSVGGSVWETQYF

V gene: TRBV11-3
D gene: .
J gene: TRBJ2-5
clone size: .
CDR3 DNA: TGTGCCAGCAGCTTATTTCCCTTAGCCAGTATCCAAGAGACCCAGTACTTC
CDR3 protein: CASSLFPLASIQETQYF

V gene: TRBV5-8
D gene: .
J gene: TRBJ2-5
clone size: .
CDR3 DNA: TGTGCCAGCAGCCCTGCGGGGCCGGGGCAAGAGACCCAGTACTTC
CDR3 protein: CASSPAGPGQETQYF

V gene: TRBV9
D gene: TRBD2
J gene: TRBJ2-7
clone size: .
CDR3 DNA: TGTGCCAGCAGCGAACTAGCGGGGGGGCCCCCCTACGAGCAGTACTTC
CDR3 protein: CASSELAGGPPYEQYF

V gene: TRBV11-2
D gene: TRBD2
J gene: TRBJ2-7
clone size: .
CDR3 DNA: TGTGCCAGCAGCCCCAGGCTAGCGGAGAGTTACGAGCAGTACTTC
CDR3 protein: CASSPRLAESYEQYF

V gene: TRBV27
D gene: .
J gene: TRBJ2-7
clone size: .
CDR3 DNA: TGTGCCAGCAGTTTTAGCCTCACCTACGAGCAGTACTTC
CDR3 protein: CASSFSLTYEQYF

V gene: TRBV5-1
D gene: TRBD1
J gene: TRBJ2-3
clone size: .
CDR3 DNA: TGCGCCAGCAGCTCCCCGGACAGGGGAGGTCCACACACAGATACGCAGTATTTT
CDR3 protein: CASSSPDRGGPHTDTQYF